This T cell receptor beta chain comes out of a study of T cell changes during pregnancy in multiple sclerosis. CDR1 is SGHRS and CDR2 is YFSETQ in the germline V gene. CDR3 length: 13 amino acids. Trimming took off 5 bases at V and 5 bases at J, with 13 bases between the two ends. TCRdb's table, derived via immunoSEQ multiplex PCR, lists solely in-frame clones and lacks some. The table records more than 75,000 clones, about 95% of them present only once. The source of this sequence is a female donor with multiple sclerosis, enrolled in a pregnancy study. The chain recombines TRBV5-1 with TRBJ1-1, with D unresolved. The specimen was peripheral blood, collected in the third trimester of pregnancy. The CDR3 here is CASSFAADTEAFF. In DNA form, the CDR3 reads TGCGCCAGCAGTTTCGCTGCGGATACTGAAGCTTTCTTT.